This TCR beta chain was observed in a study of OX40 agonist ivuxolimab in advanced cancers. Study context: In this trial design, patients received ivuxolimab intravenously at 0.01 to 10 mg/kg every 2 weeks.

Looked up from germline, CDR1 is SGHDT and CDR2 is YYEEEE. V lost 0 bases to trimming and J lost 3 bases, with 18 bases between them. This CDR3 spans 17 amino acids. Broader study findings: Clonal expansion was seen in CD4+ and CD8+ blood T cells by week 6 at 0.1 to 3.0 mg/kg. With doses of 0.1-3.0 mg/kg, partial responders showed among the lowest clonal expansion. Low normalized T-cell clonal expansion was also seen in some nonresponders.

Produced via immunoSEQ multiplex PCR; TCRdb's table is partial and in-frame only. The table lists tens of thousands of clones, around 83% of them singletons. Comments on this clone: Antigen specificity is unknown.

The J gene is TRBJ1-1, the V gene TRBV5-6, with D possibly TRBD1 on 5 matching bases. Here the sequenced sample was CD4+ or CD8+ T cells sorted from blood, taken in a trial of the OX40 agonist ivuxolimab. The source is an adult with an advanced solid tumor such as melanoma, head and neck, liver or kidney cancer. For the CDR3, the DNA is TGTGCCAGCAGCTTGGAAAGGGACGGGCTATGGTACACTGAAGCTTTCTTT. Translated: CASSLERDGLWYTEAFF.